Shown below are 27 T cell receptor beta chains from a single sample sequenced in a study of cytomegalovirus exposure and HLA in healthy donors. PCR primers comprised 60 Vbeta and 13 Jbeta primers. Generated by immunoSEQ multiplex PCR, the TCRdb table keeps only in-frame clones and is missing some. The data show around 92,000 clones, roughly 74% seen once. Material for sequencing was PBMCs. All receptors come from a woman in her seventies in good health and CMV-seropositive.

The chain combines TRBV28 with TRBJ2-7; TRBD1 agrees at 7 bases. The CDR3 loop spans 12 amino acids. CDR1 and CDR2 (germline): MDHEN, SYDVKM. Trimming took 9 bases from V and 2 from J; bases not matched to a gene: 4. CDR3 in DNA: TGTGCCAGTGGGCAGGGGGCCTACGAGCAGTACTTC. Amino acids: CASGQGAYEQYF.

As DNA, the CDR3 is TGTGCCAGCTCACGTAACCGGGACAATGAGCAGTTCTTC. Translation gives CASSRNRDNEQFF. The chain uses TRBV18 and TRBJ2-1; D is unclear. This CDR3 region has 13 residues. Germline V gives CDR1 KGHSH, CDR2 LQKENI. V lost 4 bases to trimming and J lost 5 bases, with 9 bases between them. The full variable domain, in which reference TRBV18 and TRBJ2-1 provide the parts outside the CDR3, is NAGVMQNPRHLVRRRGQEARLRCSPMKGHSHVYWYRQLPEEGLKFMVYLQKENIIDESGMPKERFSAEFPKEGPSILRIQQVVRGDSAAYFCASSRNRDNEQFFGPGTRLTVL.

This chain links TRBV5-1 with TRBJ1-2; TRBD1 aligns across 7 bases. The V gene's germline CDR1 is SGHRS and CDR2 YFSETQ. This CDR3 spans 12 amino acids. V was clipped by 0 bases and J by 8 bases; unmatched bases: 1. The CDR3, as DNA: TGCGCCAGCAGCTTGGGGACAGGCGGCTACACCTTC. As protein: CASSLGTGGYTF.

V is TRBV11-3 and J is TRBJ2-1; the match to TRBD2 covers 9 bases. The CDR3 is 14 amino acids. Trimming removed 4 bases from V and 4 bases from J; junction bases left unmatched: 2. Germline CDR1 is SGHNT and CDR2 is YENEEA. CDR3 sequence reads: CASSSSGEYNEQFF. The CDR3 region has the DNA TGTGCCAGCAGCTCTAGCGGGGAATACAATGAGCAGTTCTTC.

To note about this clone: The CDR3 carries no conserved terminal phenylalanine or tryptophan, so it likely arises from a read error. This sequence joins TRBV27 and TRBJ1-2; D is unresolved. Germline CDR1 is MNHEY and CDR2 is SMNVEV (reference sequence). This CDR3 has 15 residues. V lost 3 bases to trimming and J lost 8 bases, with 19 bases between them. CDR3 region: CASSFRPFGERGYTC. DNA of the CDR3: TGTGCCAGCAGTTTCCGACCATTTGGGGAGCGGGGCTACACCTGC.

The chain recombines TRBV4-1 with TRBJ1-1; D is possibly TRBD1 (5 bases). Trimming took off 3 bases at V and 1 base at J, with 12 bases between the two ends. The CDR3 sequence is 15 residues long. The germline V gene has CDR1 MGHRA and CDR2 YSYEKL. In nucleotides, the CDR3 is TGCGCCAGCAGCCAGTCGACAGCGGGGAACACTGAAGCTTTCTTT. Its translation is CASSQSTAGNTEAFF.

The rearrangement links TRBV15 to TRBJ1-3; D remains ambiguous. From germline, CDR1 is LNHNV and CDR2 YYDKDF (reference sequence). V was pared by 5 bases and J by 0 bases, with 11 bases between. The CDR3 runs to 15 residues. The CDR3 DNA is TGTGCCACCAGCCCCGGGTCCACCTCTGGAAACACCATATATTTT. This codes for CATSPGSTSGNTIYF.

This rearrangement joins TRBV14 to TRBJ2-1; 10 nucleotides align to TRBD2. Germline-derived CDR1 and CDR2 are SGHDN and FVKESK. V lost 8 bases to trimming and J lost 2 bases; unmatched junction nucleotides: 0. The CDR3 spans 13 residues. The CDR3 sequence: CASGLAAYNEQFF. The CDR3 DNA sequence: TGTGCCAGCGGACTAGCGGCCTACAATGAGCAGTTCTTC.

The V call is TRBV5-4, the J call TRBJ2-3; a possible D gene is TRBD2 (6 bases). Germline CDR1 SGHNT, CDR2 YYREEE (reference sequence). The ends were cut back, 3 bases at V and 4 bases at J, with 12 bases in the middle. The CDR3 totals 14 residues. CDR3 residues: CASSSDPGADTQYF. For the CDR3, the DNA is TGTGCCAGCAGCTCGGATCCGGGGGCAGATACGCAGTATTTT.

This chain joins TRBV2 and TRBJ1-6, with TRBD1 as a possible D gene (5 bases). Germline CDR1 and CDR2: SNHLY and FYNNEI. Between the trimmed V and J ends, which lost 0 bases and 14 bases, there was a span of 8 bases. This CDR3 spans 12 amino acids. CDR3 in DNA: TGTGCCAGCAGTGAAGCGCGGGGGGCCCTCCACTTT. This gives the protein CASSEARGALHF.

This clone was found once. This rearrangement joins TRBV5-4 to TRBJ1-4; D not resolved. From germline, CDR1 is SGHNT and CDR2 YYREEE (reference sequence). The CDR3 sequence is 12 residues long. The V end was cut by 4 bases, the J end by 4 bases, with 5 bases between. CDR3 nucleotide sequence: TGTGCCAGCAGCATGAGTAATGAAAAACTGTTTTTT. It is translated as CASSMSNEKLFF. Filled out from reference TRBV5-4 and TRBJ1-4, the complete variable domain reads ETGVTQSPTHLIKTRGQQVTLRCSSQSGHNTVSWYQQALGQGPQFIFQYYREEENGRGNFPPRFSGLQFPNYSSELNVNALELDDSALYLCASSMSNEKLFFGSGTQLSVL.

V is TRBV29-1 and J is TRBJ1-1, with D possibly being TRBD1 (6 bases). This CDR3 has 13 amino acids. Germline-derived CDR1 and CDR2 are SQVTM and ANQGSEA. Trimming took off 5 bases at V and 6 bases at J, with 16 bases between the two ends. The CDR3 region is CSVTGREFAEAFF. The CDR3 coding sequence is TGCAGCGTTACAGGGAGGGAGTTTGCTGAAGCTTTCTTT.

This chain uses TRBV11-3 with TRBJ2-1; 8 nucleotides align to TRBD2. The CDR3 length is 13 residues. After removal of 6 bases from V and 4 bases from J, the junction contained 2 bases not matched to a gene. From germline, CDR1 is SGHNT and CDR2 YENEEA. In nucleotides, the CDR3 is TGTGCCAGCAGTAGCGGGGCATACAATGAGCAGTTCTTC. Its protein product is CASSSGAYNEQFF.

The chain has TRBV5-1 and TRBJ1-5; 12 positions match TRBD1. The trim removed 1 base at V and 1 base at J, leaving 9 bases unmatched. CDR1 and CDR2 from the germline V gene are SGHRS and YFSETQ. There are 19 residues in the CDR3. CDR3: CASSLFSGQGARSNQPQHF. In nucleotides, the CDR3 is TGCGCCAGCAGCTTGTTTTCGGGACAGGGGGCGCGGAGCAATCAGCCCCAGCATTTT.

V gene TRBV9 combines with J gene TRBJ2-3, with no clear D. The V gene lost 0 bases and the J gene lost 5 bases, with 10 bases spanning the gap. Looked up from germline, CDR1 is SGDLS and CDR2 is YYNGEE. The CDR3 is made up of 14 amino acids. In nucleotides, the CDR3 is TGTGCCAGCAGCGTAGTTGACCAGCGAGATACGCAGTATTTT. This sequence encodes CASSVVDQRDTQYF.

The V and J genes are TRBV5-4 and TRBJ2-1; D remains unclear. CDR3 length: 14 amino acids. Trimming took off 4 bases at V and 2 bases at J, with 10 bases between the two ends. The germline V gene has CDR1 SGHNT and CDR2 YYREEE (reference sequence). The CDR3 sequence is CASSLETAYNEQFF. The CDR3 coding sequence is TGTGCCAGCAGCCTAGAGACGGCCTACAATGAGCAGTTCTTC.

The genes are TRBV28 and TRBJ1-6, with 10 bases matching TRBD1. The ends lost 6 bases at V and 8 bases at J; junction bases unmatched: 7. CDR1 is MDHEN, CDR2 SYDVKM, per germline. This CDR3 comprises 15 residues. This CDR3 reads CASSPRQGAYSPLHF. CDR3 sequence (DNA): TGTGCCAGCAGCCCCCGACAGGGGGCTTATTCACCCCTCCACTTT.

In DNA form, the CDR3 reads TGCGCCAGCAGCTTGGAACAGAGTCGAGAGACCCAGTACTTC. As protein: CASSLEQSRETQYF. The chain employs TRBV5-1 and TRBJ2-5; D is uncertain. The CDR3 covers 14 residues. Germline V gives CDR1 SGHRS, CDR2 YFSETQ. Trimming cost V 0 bases and J 4 bases, with 10 bases left between them.

The sample holds one count of this clone. The chain uses TRBV2 and TRBJ2-3; maybe TRBD2 (6 bases). The CDR3 is made up of 13 amino acids. Per the germline V gene, CDR1 is SNHLY and CDR2 is FYNNEI. Trimming took 4 bases from V and 6 from J, leaving 11 bases between them. The CDR3 DNA follows: TGTGCCAGCAGTGTGGGGAGCGGGGATACGCAGTATTTT. Translation: CASSVGSGDTQYF. Full variable domain (missing parts from reference TRBV2 and TRBJ2-3): EPEVTQTPSHQVTQMGQEVILRCVPISNHLYFYWYRQILGQKVEFLVSFYNNEISEKSEIFDDQFSVERPDGSNFTLKIRSTKLEDSAMYFCASSVGSGDTQYFGPGTRLTVL.

The rearrangement joins TRBV19 to TRBJ2-7; 7 bases fit TRBD1. Germline V lookup: CDR1 LNHDA, CDR2 SQIVND (reference sequence). Trimming removed 1 base from V and 7 bases from J; junction bases left unmatched: 7. The CDR3 is made up of 14 amino acids. The CDR3, as DNA: TGTGCCAGTAGTATAGGACAGGGAGTGGGTGAGCAGTACTTC. Its translation is CASSIGQGVGEQYF.

This clone was counted a few times. The chain uses TRBV28 and TRBJ1-2, with D possibly being TRBD1 (6 bases). Trimming cost V 5 bases and J 4 bases, with 14 bases left between them. This CDR3 contains 14 residues. Germline loops: CDR1 MDHEN, CDR2 SYDVKM. The CDR3 is CASSMHTGFYGYTF. As DNA, the CDR3 is TGTGCCAGCAGTATGCATACAGGGTTCTATGGCTACACCTTC.

CDR3 in DNA: TGTGCCAGCAGCTTAAACGGTGCAGGGCGGAACACTGAAGCTTTCTTT. It is translated as CASSLNGAGRNTEAFF. J is TRBJ1-1 and V is TRBV7-3; the D gene is possibly TRBD1 (5 bases). Germline lookup yields CDR1 SGHTA and CDR2 FQGTGA. Trimming removed 1 base from V and 1 base from J, with 13 bases in between. This CDR3 contains 16 residues.

The table lists this clone with a few counts. This chain connects TRBV6-4 to TRBJ2-7; 8 bases map to TRBD1. CDR1 MRHNA and CDR2 SNTAGT come from the germline V gene. The CDR3 spans 14 residues. Losses at the gene ends were 3 bases for V and 2 bases for J; bases not matched to a gene: 3. The CDR3 loop is CASSEGTGTYEQYF. The CDR3 DNA sequence: TGTGCCAGCAGTGAGGGGACAGGAACCTACGAGCAGTACTTC.

The gene calls are TRBV5-6 and TRBJ2-7, with 10 bases aligning to TRBD1. V was clipped by 3 bases and J by 3 bases; unmatched bases: 12. Germline V gene data show CDR1 as SGHDT and CDR2 as YYEEEE. This CDR3 is 17 amino acids long. In DNA, the CDR3 is TGTGCCAGCAGCTCCGGGACAGGGGTCCCGGATTTCTACGAGCAGTACTTC. Translating gives CASSSGTGVPDFYEQYF.

The V and J genes are TRBV11-3 and TRBJ2-3; a possible D gene is TRBD2 (5 bases). Trimming took off 4 bases at V and 9 bases at J, with 14 bases between the two ends. The CDR3 is 13 residues long. Germline assignment: CDR1 SGHNT and CDR2 YENEEA. DNA of the CDR3: TGTGCCAGCAGCTCCTACATGAGGGCGACGCAGTATTTT. It specifies CASSSYMRATQYF.

This clone was detected only a few times. The J gene is TRBJ1-2, the V gene TRBV7-2; a possible D gene is TRBD1 (5 bases). V dropped 1 base and J dropped 8 bases, with 8 bases sitting between them. This CDR3 has 12 residues. Germline loops: CDR1 SGHTA, CDR2 FQGNSA. The CDR3 nucleotides are TGTGCCAGCAGCTTAGAGGGGTGGGGCTACACCTTC. Translated: CASSLEGWGYTF. Complete variable domain (other parts from reference TRBV7-2 and TRBJ1-2): GAGVSQSPSNKVTEKGKDVELRCDPISGHTALYWYRQSLGQGLEFLIYFQGNSAPDKSGLPSDRFSAERTGGSVSTLTIQRTQQEDSAVYLCASSLEGWGYTFGSGTRLTVV.

V usage is TRBV4-2 and J usage is TRBJ2-3, with 8 bases lining up with TRBD2. Trimming removed 4 bases from V and 5 bases from J; junction bases left unmatched: 14. Germline values: CDR1 LGHNA, CDR2 YNFKEQ. There are 17 residues in the CDR3. CDR3 DNA: TGTGCCAGCAGCCCCAGATGGTCCGGGGGGGCACAAGATACGCAGTATTTT. Its translation is CASSPRWSGGAQDTQYF.